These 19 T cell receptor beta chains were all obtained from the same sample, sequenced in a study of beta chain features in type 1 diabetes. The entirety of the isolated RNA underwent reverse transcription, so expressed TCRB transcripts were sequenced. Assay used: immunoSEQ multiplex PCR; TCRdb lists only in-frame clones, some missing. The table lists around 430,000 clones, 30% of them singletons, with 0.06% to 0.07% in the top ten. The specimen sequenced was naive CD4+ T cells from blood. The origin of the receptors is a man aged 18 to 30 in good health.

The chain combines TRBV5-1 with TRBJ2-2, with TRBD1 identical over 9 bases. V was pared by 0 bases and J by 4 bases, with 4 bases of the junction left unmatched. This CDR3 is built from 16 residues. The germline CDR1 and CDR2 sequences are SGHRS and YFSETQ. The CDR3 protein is CASSLEGQGFTGELFF. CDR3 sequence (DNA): TGCGCCAGCAGCTTGGAGGGACAGGGATTCACCGGGGAGCTGTTTTTT.

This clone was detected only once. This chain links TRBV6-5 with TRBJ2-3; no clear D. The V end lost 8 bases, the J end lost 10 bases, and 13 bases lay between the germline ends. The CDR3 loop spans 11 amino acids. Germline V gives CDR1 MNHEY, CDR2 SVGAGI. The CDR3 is CASLSLTAQYF. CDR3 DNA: TGTGCCAGCCTTTCACTAACTGCGCAGTATTTT.

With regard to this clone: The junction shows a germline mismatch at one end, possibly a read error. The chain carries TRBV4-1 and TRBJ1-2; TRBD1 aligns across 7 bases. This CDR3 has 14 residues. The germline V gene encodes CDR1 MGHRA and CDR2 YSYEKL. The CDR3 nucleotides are TGTGCCAGCAGCCAAGAAAACAGGGGCTATGGCTACACCTTC. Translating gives CASSQENRGYGYTF.

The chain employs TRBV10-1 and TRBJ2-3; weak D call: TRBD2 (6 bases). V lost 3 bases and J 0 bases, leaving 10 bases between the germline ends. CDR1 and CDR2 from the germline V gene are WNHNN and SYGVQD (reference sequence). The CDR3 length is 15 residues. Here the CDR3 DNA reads TGCGCCAGCAGTGAAATCGGGAGTAGCACAGATACGCAGTATTTT. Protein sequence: CASSEIGSSTDTQYF.

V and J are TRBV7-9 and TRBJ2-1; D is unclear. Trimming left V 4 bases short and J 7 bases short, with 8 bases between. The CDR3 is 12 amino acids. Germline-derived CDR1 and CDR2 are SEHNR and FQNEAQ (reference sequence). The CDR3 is CASSSGRNEQFF. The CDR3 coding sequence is TGTGCCAGCAGCTCCGGACGGAATGAGCAGTTCTTC.

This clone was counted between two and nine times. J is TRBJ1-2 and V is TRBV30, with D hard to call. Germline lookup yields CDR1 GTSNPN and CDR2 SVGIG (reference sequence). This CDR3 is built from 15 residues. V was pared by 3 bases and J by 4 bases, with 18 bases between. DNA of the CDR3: TGTGCCTGGAGGCATTCCCTGGGGTTCTTCTATGGCTACACCTTC. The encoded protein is CAWRHSLGFFYGYTF.

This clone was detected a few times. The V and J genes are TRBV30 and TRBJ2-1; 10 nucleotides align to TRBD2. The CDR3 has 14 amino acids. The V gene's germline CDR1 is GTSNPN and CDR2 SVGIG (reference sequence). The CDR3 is CALNSGLAMVQQFF. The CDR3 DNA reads TGTGCGTTGAACTCGGGACTAGCGATGGTTCAGCAGTTCTTC.

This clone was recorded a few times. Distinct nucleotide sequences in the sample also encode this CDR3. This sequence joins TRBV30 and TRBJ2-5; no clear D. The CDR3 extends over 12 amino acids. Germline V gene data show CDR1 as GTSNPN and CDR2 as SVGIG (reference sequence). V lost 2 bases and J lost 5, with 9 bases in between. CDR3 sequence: CAWSRQGETQYF. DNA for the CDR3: TGTGCCTGGAGTCGGCAAGGGGAGACCCAGTACTTC.

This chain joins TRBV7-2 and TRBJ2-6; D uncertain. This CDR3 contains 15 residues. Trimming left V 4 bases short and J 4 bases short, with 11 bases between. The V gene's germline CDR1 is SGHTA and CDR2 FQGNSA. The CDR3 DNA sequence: TGTGCCAGCAGCTCCGTCGCGGCGGGGGCCAACGTCCTGACTTTC. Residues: CASSSVAAGANVLTF.

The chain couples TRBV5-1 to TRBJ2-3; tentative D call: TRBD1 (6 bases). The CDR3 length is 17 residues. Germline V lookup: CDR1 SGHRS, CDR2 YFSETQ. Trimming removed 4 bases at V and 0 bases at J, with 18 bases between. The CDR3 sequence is CASSHTPDGQSTDTQYF. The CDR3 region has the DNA TGCGCCAGCAGCCATACCCCAGACGGACAGAGCACAGATACGCAGTATTTT.

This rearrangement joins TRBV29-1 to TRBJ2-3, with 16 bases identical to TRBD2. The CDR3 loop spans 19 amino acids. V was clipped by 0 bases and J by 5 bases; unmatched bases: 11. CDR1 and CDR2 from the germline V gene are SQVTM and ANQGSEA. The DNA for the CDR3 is TGCAGCGTTGAAGACCCGGGACTAGCGGGAGGGCCGTTGCTAGATACGCAGTATTTT. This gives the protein CSVEDPGLAGGPLLDTQYF.

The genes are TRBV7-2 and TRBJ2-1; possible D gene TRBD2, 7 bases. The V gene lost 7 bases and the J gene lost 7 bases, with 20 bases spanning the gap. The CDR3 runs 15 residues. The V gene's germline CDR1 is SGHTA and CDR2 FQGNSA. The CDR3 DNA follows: TGTGCCAGCACCCCCCGGGGGCGGGAGATTAATGAGCAGTTCTTC. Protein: CASTPRGREINEQFF.

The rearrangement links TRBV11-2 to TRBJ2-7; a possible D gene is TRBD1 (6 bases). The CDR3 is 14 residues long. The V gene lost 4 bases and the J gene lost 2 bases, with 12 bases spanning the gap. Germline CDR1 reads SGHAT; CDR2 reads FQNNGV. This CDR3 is CASSSWTAPYEQYF. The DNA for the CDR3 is TGTGCCAGCAGCTCGTGGACAGCACCCTACGAGCAGTACTTC.

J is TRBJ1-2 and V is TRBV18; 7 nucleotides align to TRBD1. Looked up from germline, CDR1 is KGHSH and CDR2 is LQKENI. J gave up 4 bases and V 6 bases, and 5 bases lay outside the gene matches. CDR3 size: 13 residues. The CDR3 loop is CASSSDRSYGYTF. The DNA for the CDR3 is TGTGCCAGCTCCTCGGACAGGAGCTATGGCTACACCTTC.

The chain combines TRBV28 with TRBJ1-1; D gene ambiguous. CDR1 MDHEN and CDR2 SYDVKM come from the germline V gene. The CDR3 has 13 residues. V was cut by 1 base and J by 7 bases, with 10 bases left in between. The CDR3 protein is CASSLFGQSEAFF. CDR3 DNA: TGTGCCAGCAGTTTATTCGGCCAGAGTGAAGCTTTCTTT.

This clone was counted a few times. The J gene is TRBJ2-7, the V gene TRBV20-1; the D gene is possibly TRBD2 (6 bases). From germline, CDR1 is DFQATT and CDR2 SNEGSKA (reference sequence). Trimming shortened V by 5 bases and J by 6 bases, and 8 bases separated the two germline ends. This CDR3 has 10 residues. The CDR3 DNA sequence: TGCAGTGCTGGAGGGGTCGAGCAGTACTTC. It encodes CSAGGVEQYF.

DNA of the CDR3: TGTGCCAGCAGCTTGTTTGGTGGAGGGCCCCATGAGCAGTTCTTC. It specifies CASSLFGGGPHEQFF. This sequence joins TRBV5-5 and TRBJ2-1; a possible D gene is TRBD2 (6 bases). This CDR3 region has 15 residues. V lost 1 base, J lost 8 bases, and 16 bases lay in between. Per the germline V gene, CDR1 is SGHKS and CDR2 is YYEKEE (reference sequence). Supplemented by reference TRBV5-5 and TRBJ2-1, the full variable domain reads DAGVTQSPTHLIKTRGQQVTLRCSPISGHKSVSWYQQVLGQGPQFIFQYYEKEERGRGNFPDRFSARQFPNYSSELNVNALLLGDSALYLCASSLFGGGPHEQFFGPGTRLTVL.

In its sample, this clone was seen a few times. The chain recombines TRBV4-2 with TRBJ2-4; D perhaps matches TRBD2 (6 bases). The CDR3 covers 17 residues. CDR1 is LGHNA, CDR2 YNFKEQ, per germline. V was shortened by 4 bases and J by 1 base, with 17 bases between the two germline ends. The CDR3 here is CASSPLSSRGAKNIQYF. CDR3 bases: TGTGCCAGCAGCCCCTTGAGTAGTCGGGGGGCCAAAAACATTCAGTACTTC.

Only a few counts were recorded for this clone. DNA for the CDR3: TGTGCCAGCAGCCCCACAGACAGGAACACCGGGGAGCTGTTTTTT. Translating gives CASSPTDRNTGELFF. V is TRBV9 and J is TRBJ2-2, with a possible D match to TRBD1 (5 bases). CDR3 length equals 15 residues. V was clipped by 4 bases and J by 1 base, with 11 bases between them. Germline CDR1 and CDR2: SGDLS and YYNGEE. Based on the CDR3 plus reference TRBV9 and TRBJ2-2, the full variable domain is DSGVTQTPKHLITATGQRVTLRCSPRSGDLSVYWYQQSLDQGLQFLIQYYNGEERAKGNILERFSAQQFPDLHSELNLSSLELGDSALYFCASSPTDRNTGELFFGEGSRLTVL.